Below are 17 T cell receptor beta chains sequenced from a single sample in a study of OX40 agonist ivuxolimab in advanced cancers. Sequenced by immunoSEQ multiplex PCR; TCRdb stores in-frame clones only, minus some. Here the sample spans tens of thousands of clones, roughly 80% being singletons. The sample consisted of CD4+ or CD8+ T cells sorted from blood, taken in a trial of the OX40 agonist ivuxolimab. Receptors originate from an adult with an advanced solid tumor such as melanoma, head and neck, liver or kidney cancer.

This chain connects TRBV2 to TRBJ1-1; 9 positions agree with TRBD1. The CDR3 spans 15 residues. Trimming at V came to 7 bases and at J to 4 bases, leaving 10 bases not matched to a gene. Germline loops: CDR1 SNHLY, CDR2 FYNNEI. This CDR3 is CASTRGTGFFTEAFF. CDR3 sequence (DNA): TGTGCCAGCACACGGGGGACAGGGTTTTTCACTGAAGCTTTCTTT. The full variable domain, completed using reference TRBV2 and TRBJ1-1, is EPEVTQTPSHQVTQMGQEVILRCVPISNHLYFYWYRQILGQKVEFLVSFYNNEISEKSEIFDDQFSVERPDGSNFTLKIRSTKLEDSAMYFCASTRGTGFFTEAFFGQGTRLTVV.

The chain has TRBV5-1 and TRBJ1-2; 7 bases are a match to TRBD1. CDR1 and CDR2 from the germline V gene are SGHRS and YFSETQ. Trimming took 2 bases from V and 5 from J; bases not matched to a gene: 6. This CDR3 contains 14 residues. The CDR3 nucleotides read TGCGCCAGCAGCTTAGACAGGGCGGGGTATGGCTACACCTTC. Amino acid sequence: CASSLDRAGYGYTF.

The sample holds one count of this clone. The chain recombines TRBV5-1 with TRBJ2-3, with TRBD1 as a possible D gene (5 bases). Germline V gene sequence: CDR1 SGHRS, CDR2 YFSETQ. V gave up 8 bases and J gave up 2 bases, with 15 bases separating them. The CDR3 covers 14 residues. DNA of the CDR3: TGCGCCAGTGGTCCGGCAGGGCCCACAGATACGCAGTATTTT. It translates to CASGPAGPTDTQYF.

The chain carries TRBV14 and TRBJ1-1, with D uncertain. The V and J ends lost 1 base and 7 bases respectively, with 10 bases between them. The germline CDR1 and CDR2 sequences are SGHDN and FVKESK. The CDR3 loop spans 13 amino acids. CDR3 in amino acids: CASSQVGTGEAFF. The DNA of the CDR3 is TGTGCCAGCAGCCAAGTAGGTACGGGTGAAGCTTTCTTT.

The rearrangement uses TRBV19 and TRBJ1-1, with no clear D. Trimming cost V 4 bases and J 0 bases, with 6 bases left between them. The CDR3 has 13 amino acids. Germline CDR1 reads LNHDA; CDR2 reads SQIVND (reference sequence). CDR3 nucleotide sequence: TGTGCCAGTAGTAGTTCGGTGAACACTGAAGCTTTCTTT. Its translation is CASSSSVNTEAFF.

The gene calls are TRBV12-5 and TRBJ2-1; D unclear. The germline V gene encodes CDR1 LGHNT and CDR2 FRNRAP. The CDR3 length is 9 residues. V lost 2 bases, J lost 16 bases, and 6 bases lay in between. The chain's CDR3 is CASGLPPFF. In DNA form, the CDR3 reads TGTGCTAGTGGTTTGCCCCCTTTCTTC.

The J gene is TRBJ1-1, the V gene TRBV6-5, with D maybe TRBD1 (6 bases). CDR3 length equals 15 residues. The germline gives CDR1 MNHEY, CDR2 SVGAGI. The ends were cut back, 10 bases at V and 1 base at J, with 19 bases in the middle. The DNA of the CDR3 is TGTGCCACCTCGTCGGGGGGGCGAGGGAACACTGAAGCTTTCTTT. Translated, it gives CATSSGGRGNTEAFF.

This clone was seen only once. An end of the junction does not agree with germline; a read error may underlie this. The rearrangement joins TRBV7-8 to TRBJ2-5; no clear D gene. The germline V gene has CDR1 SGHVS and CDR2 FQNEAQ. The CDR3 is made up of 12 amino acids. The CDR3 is CVSSSPQETQYF. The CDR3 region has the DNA TGTGTCAGCAGCTCGCCCCAAGAGACCCAGTACTTC.

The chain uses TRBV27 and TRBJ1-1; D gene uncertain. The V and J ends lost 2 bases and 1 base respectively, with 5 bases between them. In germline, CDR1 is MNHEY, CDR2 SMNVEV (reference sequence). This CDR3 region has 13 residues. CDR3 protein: CASSLIQNTEAFF. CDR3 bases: TGTGCCAGCAGTTTAATCCAGAACACTGAAGCTTTCTTT.

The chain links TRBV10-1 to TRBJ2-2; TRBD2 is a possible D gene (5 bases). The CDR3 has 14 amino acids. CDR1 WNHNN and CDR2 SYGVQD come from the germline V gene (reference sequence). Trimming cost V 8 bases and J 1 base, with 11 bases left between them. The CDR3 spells CASGGRQNTGELFF. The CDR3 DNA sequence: TGCGCCAGCGGAGGAAGGCAGAACACCGGGGAGCTGTTTTTT.

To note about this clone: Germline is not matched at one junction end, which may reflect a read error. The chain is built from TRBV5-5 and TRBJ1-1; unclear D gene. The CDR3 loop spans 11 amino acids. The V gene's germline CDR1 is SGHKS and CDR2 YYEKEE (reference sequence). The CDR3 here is CASKTDTEAFF. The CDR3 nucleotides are TGTGCCAGCAAAACCGACACCGAAGCTTTCTTT.

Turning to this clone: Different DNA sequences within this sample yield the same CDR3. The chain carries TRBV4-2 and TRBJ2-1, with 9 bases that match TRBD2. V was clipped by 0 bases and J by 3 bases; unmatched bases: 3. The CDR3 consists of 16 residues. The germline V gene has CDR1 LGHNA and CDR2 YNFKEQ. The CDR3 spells CASSQDTSGYYNEQFF. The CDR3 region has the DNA TGTGCCAGCAGCCAAGATACTAGCGGGTACTACAATGAGCAGTTCTTC.

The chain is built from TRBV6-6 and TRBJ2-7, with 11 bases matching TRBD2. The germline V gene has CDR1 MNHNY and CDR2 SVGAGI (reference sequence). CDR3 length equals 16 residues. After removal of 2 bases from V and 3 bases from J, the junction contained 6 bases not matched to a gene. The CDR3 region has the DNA TGTGCCAGCAGTTACGCCTCTCTAGCGGGGGGCTACGAGCAGTACTTC. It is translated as CASSYASLAGGYEQYF.

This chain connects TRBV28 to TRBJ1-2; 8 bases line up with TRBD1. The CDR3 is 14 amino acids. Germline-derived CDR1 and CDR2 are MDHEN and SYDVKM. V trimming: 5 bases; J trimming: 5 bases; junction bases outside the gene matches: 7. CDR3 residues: CASSPDRVQYGYTF. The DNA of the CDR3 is TGTGCCAGCAGTCCGGACAGGGTGCAGTATGGCTACACCTTC.

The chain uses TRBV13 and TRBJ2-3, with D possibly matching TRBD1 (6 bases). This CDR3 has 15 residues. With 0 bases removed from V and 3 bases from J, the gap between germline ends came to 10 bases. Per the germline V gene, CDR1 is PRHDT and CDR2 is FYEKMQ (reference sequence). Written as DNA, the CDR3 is TGTGCCAGCAGCTTAGGGGCAGGGGTTACAGATACGCAGTATTTT. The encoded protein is CASSLGAGVTDTQYF.

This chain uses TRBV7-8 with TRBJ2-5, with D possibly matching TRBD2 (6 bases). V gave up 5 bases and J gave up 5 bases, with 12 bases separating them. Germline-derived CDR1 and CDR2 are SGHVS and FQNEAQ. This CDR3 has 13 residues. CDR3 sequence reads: CASSKLATETQYF. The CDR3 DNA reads TGTGCCAGCAGCAAACTAGCAACGGAGACCCAGTACTTC.

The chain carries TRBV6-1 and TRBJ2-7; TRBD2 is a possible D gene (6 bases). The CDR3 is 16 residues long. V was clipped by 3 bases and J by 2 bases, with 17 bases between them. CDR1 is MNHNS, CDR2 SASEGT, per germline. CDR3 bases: TGTGCCAGCAGTGAGGGACTCCTTACTATTACCTACGAGCAGTACTTC. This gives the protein CASSEGLLTITYEQYF.